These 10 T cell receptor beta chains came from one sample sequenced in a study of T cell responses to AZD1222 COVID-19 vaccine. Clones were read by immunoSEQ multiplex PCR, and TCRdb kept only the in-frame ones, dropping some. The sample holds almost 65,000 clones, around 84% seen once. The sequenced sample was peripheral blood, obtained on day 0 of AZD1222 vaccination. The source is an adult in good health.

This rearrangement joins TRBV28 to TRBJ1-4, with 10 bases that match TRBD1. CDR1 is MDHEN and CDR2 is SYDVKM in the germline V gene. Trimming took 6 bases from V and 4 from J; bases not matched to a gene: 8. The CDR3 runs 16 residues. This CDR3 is CASSLGQGLGNEKLFF. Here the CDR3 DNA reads TGTGCCAGCAGCCTGGGACAGGGGTTGGGTAATGAAAAACTGTTTTTT.

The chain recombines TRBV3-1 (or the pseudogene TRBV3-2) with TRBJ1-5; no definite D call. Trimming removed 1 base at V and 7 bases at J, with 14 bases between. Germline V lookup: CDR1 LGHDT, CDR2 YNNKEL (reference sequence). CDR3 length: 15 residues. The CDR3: CASSQGWGINQPQHF. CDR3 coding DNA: TGTGCCAGCAGCCAAGGATGGGGAATCAACCAGCCCCAGCATTTT.

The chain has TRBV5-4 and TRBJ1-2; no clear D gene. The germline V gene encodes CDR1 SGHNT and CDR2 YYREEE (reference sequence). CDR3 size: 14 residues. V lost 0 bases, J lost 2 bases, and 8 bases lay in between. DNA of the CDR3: TGTGCCAGCAGCTTGGCAAGAGGCAACTATGGCTACACCTTC. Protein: CASSLARGNYGYTF.

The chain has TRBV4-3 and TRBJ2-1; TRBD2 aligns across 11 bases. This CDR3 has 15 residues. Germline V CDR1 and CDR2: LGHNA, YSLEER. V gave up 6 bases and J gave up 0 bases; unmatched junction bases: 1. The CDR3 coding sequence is TGCGCCAGCAGTCTAGCGGGGGGCTCCTACAATGAGCAGTTCTTC. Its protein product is CASSLAGGSYNEQFF.

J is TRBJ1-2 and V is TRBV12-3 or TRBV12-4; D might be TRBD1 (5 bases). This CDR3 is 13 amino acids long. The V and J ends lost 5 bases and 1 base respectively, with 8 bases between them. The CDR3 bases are TGTGCCAGCAGTGTGGGGGATAACTATGGCTACACCTTC. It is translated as CASSVGDNYGYTF.

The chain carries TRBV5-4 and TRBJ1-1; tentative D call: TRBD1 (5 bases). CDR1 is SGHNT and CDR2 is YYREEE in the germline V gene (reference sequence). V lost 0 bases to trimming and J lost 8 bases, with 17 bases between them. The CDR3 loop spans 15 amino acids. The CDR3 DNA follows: TGTGCCAGCAGCTTGGAAGTTGGCACAGGAAGAGAAGCTTTCTTT. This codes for CASSLEVGTGREAFF.

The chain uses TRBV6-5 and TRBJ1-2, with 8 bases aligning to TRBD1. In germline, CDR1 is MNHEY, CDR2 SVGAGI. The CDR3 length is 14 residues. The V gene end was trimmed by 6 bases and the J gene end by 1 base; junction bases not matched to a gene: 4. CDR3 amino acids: CASRRTGSNYGYTF. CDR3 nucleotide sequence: TGTGCCAGCAGACGGACAGGGAGTAACTATGGCTACACCTTC.

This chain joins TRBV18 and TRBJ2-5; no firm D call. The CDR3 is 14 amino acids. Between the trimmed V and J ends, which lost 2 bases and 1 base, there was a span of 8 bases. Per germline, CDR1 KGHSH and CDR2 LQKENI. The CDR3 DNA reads TGTGCCAGCTCACCATCGGGTATCCAAGAGACCCAGTACTTC. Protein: CASSPSGIQETQYF.

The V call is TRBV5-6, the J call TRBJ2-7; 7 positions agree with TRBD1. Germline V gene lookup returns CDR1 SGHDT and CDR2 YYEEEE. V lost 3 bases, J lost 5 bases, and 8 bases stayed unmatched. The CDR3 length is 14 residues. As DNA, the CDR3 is TGTGCCAGCAGCTCCCTATTCGGACAGGACGAGCAGTACTTC. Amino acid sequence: CASSSLFGQDEQYF.

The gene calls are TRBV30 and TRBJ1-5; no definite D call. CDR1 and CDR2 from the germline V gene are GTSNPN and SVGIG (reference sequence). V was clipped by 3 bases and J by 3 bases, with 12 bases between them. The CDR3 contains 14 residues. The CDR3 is CAWSNKRDNQPQHF. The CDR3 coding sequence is TGTGCCTGGAGCAACAAGCGGGACAATCAGCCCCAGCATTTT.